This is a list of T cell receptor beta chains from one sample in a study of regulatory T cells in long-lasting Graves disease. TCRdb used MiXCR to reprocess the multiplex PCR reads, holding one entry per CDR3 protein. Of 350,000 to 500,000 distinct CDR3 sequences in the sample, around 15% were seen once. These same data were also listed under a study on T cells in Graves' hyperthyroidism and ophthalmopathy.

The sample was peripheral blood mononuclear cells (PBMCs), taken at new diagnosis, from a patient treated with antithyroid drugs. Receptors originate from a woman aged 45 to 65 with Graves disease. CDR3s include the opening cysteine and the closing phenylalanine or tryptophan. A D gene is named only where the DNA matches it firmly. Rows may omit the clone size; those that give it use once, few, many or a size class.

V gene: TRBV6-9; clone size: once; CDR3 length: 16; D gene: .; J gene: TRBJ2-2; CDR3 DNA: TGTGCCAGCAGTTACGGCCTAGTGGGCCTCACCGGGGAGCTGTTTTTT; CDR3 protein: CASSYGLVGLTGELFF
V gene: TRBV6-1; clone size: .; CDR3 length: 17; D gene: .; J gene: TRBJ2-6; CDR3 DNA: TGTGCCAGCAGTCGACAGTTATTCCCCTCTGGGGCCAACGTCCTGACTTTC; CDR3 protein: CASSRQLFPSGANVLTF
V gene: TRBV9; clone size: many; CDR3 length: 16; D gene: .; J gene: TRBJ2-3; CDR3 DNA: TGTGCCAGCAGCGTTGATGGTTGGGGGACCACAGATACGCAGTATTTT; CDR3 protein: CASSVDGWGTTDTQYF
V gene: TRBV6-1; clone size: .; CDR3 length: 15; D gene: TRBD1; J gene: TRBJ2-5; CDR3 DNA: TGTGCCAGCAGTGAGACAGGGCGGGTCGGGAAAACCCAGTACTTC; CDR3 protein: CASSETGRVGKTQYF
V gene: TRBV18; clone size: many; CDR3 length: 16; D gene: TRBD2; J gene: TRBJ2-3; CDR3 DNA: TGTGCCAGCTCAGCCTATTTAGCGGGAAGCACAGATACGCAGTATTTT; CDR3 protein: CASSAYLAGSTDTQYF
V gene: TRBV5-1; clone size: many; CDR3 length: 13; D gene: .; J gene: TRBJ1-3; CDR3 DNA: TGCGCCAGCAGTGCCGGGGATGGAAACACCATATATTTT; CDR3 protein: CASSAGDGNTIYF
V gene: TRBV4-1; clone size: .; CDR3 length: 14; D gene: TRBD1; J gene: TRBJ2-5; CDR3 DNA: TGCGCCAGCAGCCAAGCGGGACAGGGAAAGACCCAGTACTTC; CDR3 protein: CASSQAGQGKTQYF
V gene: TRBV20-1; clone size: many; CDR3 length: 15; D gene: TRBD2; J gene: TRBJ2-1; CDR3 DNA: TGCAGTGCTAGGGTAGCGGGAAGGTCTTACAATGAGCAGTTCTTC; CDR3 protein: CSARVAGRSYNEQFF
V gene: TRBV5-5; clone size: many; CDR3 length: 15; D gene: TRBD2; J gene: TRBJ2-1; CDR3 DNA: TGTGCCAGCAGCACAGCGGGAGACATCTACAATGAGCAGTTCTTC; CDR3 protein: CASSTAGDIYNEQFF
V gene: TRBV19; clone size: few; CDR3 length: 15; D gene: TRBD2; J gene: TRBJ2-2; CDR3 DNA: TGTGCCAGTAGAAGAGCCGGGACTACACTTTTCGGGCTGTTTTTT; CDR3 protein: CASRRAGTTLFGLFF
V gene: TRBV11-2; clone size: few; CDR3 length: 16; D gene: TRBD2; J gene: TRBJ2-7; CDR3 DNA: TGTGCCAGCAGCTTAGATTTAGCGGGAGGGTACTACGAGCAGTACTTC; CDR3 protein: CASSLDLAGGYYEQYF
V gene: TRBV29-1; clone size: many; CDR3 length: 12; D gene: TRBD1; J gene: TRBJ2-7; CDR3 DNA: TGCAGCGTCGCGGGACAGGGGTACGAGCAGTACTTC; CDR3 protein: CSVAGQGYEQYF
V gene: TRBV27; clone size: few; CDR3 length: 16; D gene: .; J gene: TRBJ2-7; CDR3 DNA: TGTGCCAGCAGTCCGGCACCGGGACGGATAAGTTACGAGCAGTGCTTC; CDR3 protein: CASSPAPGRISYEQCF
V gene: TRBV30; clone size: few; CDR3 length: 14; D gene: .; J gene: TRBJ1-6; CDR3 DNA: TGTGCCTGGAGCGAAGGACACTATAATTCACCCCTCCACTTT; CDR3 protein: CAWSEGHYNSPLHF
V gene: TRBV11-2; clone size: many; CDR3 length: 16; D gene: TRBD2; J gene: TRBJ2-5; CDR3 DNA: TGTGCCAGCAGCAGGGGACTAGCGGGAGCGGTGGAGACCCAGTACTTC; CDR3 protein: CASSRGLAGAVETQYF
V gene: TRBV28; clone size: many; CDR3 length: 15; D gene: .; J gene: TRBJ2-3; CDR3 DNA: TGTGCCAGCAGTTTGTGGGCAGGGCCGACAGATACGCAGTATTTT; CDR3 protein: CASSLWAGPTDTQYF
V gene: TRBV2; clone size: .; CDR3 length: 14; D gene: .; J gene: TRBJ1-5; CDR3 DNA: TGTGCCAGCAAGCGGAGGGAACGCGATCAGCCCCAGCATTTT; CDR3 protein: CASKRRERDQPQHF
V gene: TRBV6-1; clone size: .; CDR3 length: 15; D gene: .; J gene: TRBJ2-3; CDR3 DNA: TGTGCCAGCAGTGAAGGGCTAGCGAGCACAGATACGCAGTATTTT; CDR3 protein: CASSEGLASTDTQYF
V gene: TRBV11-1; clone size: .; CDR3 length: 15; D gene: TRBD1; J gene: TRBJ2-7; CDR3 DNA: TGTGCCAGCAGCTCAGGGGGCGAACATACCTACGAGCAGTACTTC; CDR3 protein: CASSSGGEHTYEQYF
V gene: TRBV28; clone size: many; CDR3 length: 15; D gene: .; J gene: TRBJ2-2; CDR3 DNA: TGTGCCAGCAGTTCAGACAGTGAAAACAACGGGGAGCTGTTTTTT; CDR3 protein: CASSSDSENNGELFF
V gene: TRBV7-9; clone size: .; CDR3 length: 15; D gene: .; J gene: TRBJ1-2; CDR3 DNA: TGTGCCAGCAGCTCCGAGGACGTGTCCGGCTATGGCTACACCTTC; CDR3 protein: CASSSEDVSGYGYTF
V gene: TRBV28; clone size: .; CDR3 length: 16; D gene: TRBD1; J gene: TRBJ1-6; CDR3 DNA: TGTGCCAGCAGTTTACCTCGGACAGGCACCCTTCCACCCCTCCACTTT; CDR3 protein: CASSLPRTGTLPPLHF
V gene: TRBV30; clone size: few; CDR3 length: 14; D gene: .; J gene: TRBJ2-5; CDR3 DNA: TGTGCCTGGAGGAATAACAGATTCGGGGAGACCCAGTACTTC; CDR3 protein: CAWRNNRFGETQYF
V gene: TRBV6-1; clone size: .; CDR3 length: 20; D gene: TRBD2; J gene: TRBJ2-2; CDR3 DNA: TGTGCCAGCAGTGAAGTGTGGACTAGCGGGAGGGCTTTCATAACCGGGGAGCTGTTTTTT; CDR3 protein: CASSEVWTSGRAFITGELFF
V gene: TRBV20-1; clone size: many; CDR3 length: 15; D gene: TRBD2; J gene: TRBJ2-1; CDR3 DNA: TGCAGTGCTAGAGACCCGACTAGCGGTGGTAATGAGCAGTTCTTC; CDR3 protein: CSARDPTSGGNEQFF
V gene: TRBV6-9; clone size: few; CDR3 length: 18; D gene: TRBD1; J gene: TRBJ2-6; CDR3 DNA: TGTGCCAGCAGTTACACCAGGGACAGCCCCACTGGGGCCAACGTCCTGACTTTC; CDR3 protein: CASSYTRDSPTGANVLTF
V gene: TRBV4-1; clone size: .; CDR3 length: 15; D gene: TRBD1; J gene: TRBJ2-7; CDR3 DNA: TGCGCCAGCAGACGGGGACAGGGAGGGTCCTACGAGCAGTACTTC; CDR3 protein: CASRRGQGGSYEQYF
V gene: TRBV3-1; clone size: many; CDR3 length: 14; D gene: TRBD2; J gene: TRBJ2-3; CDR3 DNA: TGTGCCAGCAGCCAGAAACTAGCGACAGATACGCAGTATTTT; CDR3 protein: CASSQKLATDTQYF
V gene: TRBV7-2; clone size: many; CDR3 length: 15; D gene: .; J gene: TRBJ2-1; CDR3 DNA: TGTGCCAGCAGCTTAGGCAGGGGCTCCTACAATGAGCAGTTCTTC; CDR3 protein: CASSLGRGSYNEQFF
V gene: TRBV20-1; clone size: few; CDR3 length: 17; D gene: .; J gene: TRBJ1-5; CDR3 DNA: TGCAGTGCTAGAGAGGAGACGTGGGGTTATAGCAATCAGCCCCAGCATTTT; CDR3 protein: CSAREETWGYSNQPQHF
V gene: TRBV7-9; clone size: many; CDR3 length: 15; D gene: TRBD1; J gene: TRBJ1-5; CDR3 DNA: TGTGCCAGCAGCTCAACAGGGGGCGCGGGACAGCCCCAGCATTTT; CDR3 protein: CASSSTGGAGQPQHF
V gene: TRBV10-3; clone size: .; CDR3 length: 15; D gene: TRBD1; J gene: TRBJ1-1; CDR3 DNA: TGTGCCATCAGTGATCGGAACAGGGGGCTTACTGAAGCTTTCTTT; CDR3 protein: CAISDRNRGLTEAFF
V gene: TRBV19; clone size: .; CDR3 length: 15; D gene: TRBD2; J gene: TRBJ2-7; CDR3 DNA: TGTGCCAGTAGTCTTTATAGCGGGTCTTTCTACGAGCAGTACTTC; CDR3 protein: CASSLYSGSFYEQYF
V gene: TRBV7-6; clone size: many; CDR3 length: 12; D gene: .; J gene: TRBJ1-1; CDR3 DNA: TGTGCCAGCAGCTCAACGTGGACCGAAGCTTTCTTT; CDR3 protein: CASSSTWTEAFF
V gene: TRBV7-9; clone size: many; CDR3 length: 16; D gene: TRBD1; J gene: TRBJ1-4; CDR3 DNA: TGTGCCAGCAGCCGGGGGACAGAAGCAACTAATGAAAAACTGTTTTTT; CDR3 protein: CASSRGTEATNEKLFF
V gene: TRBV30; clone size: many; CDR3 length: 13; D gene: .; J gene: TRBJ2-7; CDR3 DNA: TGTGCCTGGACCCAACAGGGAGTAGGAGAGCAGTACTTC; CDR3 protein: CAWTQQGVGEQYF
V gene: TRBV28; clone size: .; CDR3 length: 12; D gene: .; J gene: TRBJ1-5; CDR3 DNA: TGTGCCAGCAGGGTCGGCTTTCAGCCCCAGCATTTT; CDR3 protein: CASRVGFQPQHF
V gene: TRBV19; clone size: .; CDR3 length: 14; D gene: .; J gene: TRBJ1-2; CDR3 DNA: TGTGCCAGTAGTACCAGCCAGGGTGACTATGGCTACACCTTC; CDR3 protein: CASSTSQGDYGYTF
V gene: TRBV5-5; clone size: once; CDR3 length: 15; D gene: .; J gene: TRBJ2-5; CDR3 DNA: TGTGCCAGCAGCTCCCCCGACGCCACCCAAGGGACCCAGTACTTC; CDR3 protein: CASSSPDATQGTQYF
V gene: TRBV20-1; clone size: many; CDR3 length: 13; D gene: TRBD2; J gene: TRBJ2-7; CDR3 DNA: TGCAGTGCTGTAGCGGGAGGGCCCTACGAGCAGTACTTC; CDR3 protein: CSAVAGGPYEQYF
V gene: TRBV20-1; clone size: few; CDR3 length: 14; D gene: .; J gene: TRBJ1-3; CDR3 DNA: TGCAGTGCTAGAGTCCCCGGAGTGGGAAACACCATATATTTT; CDR3 protein: CSARVPGVGNTIYF
V gene: TRBV5-1; clone size: few; CDR3 length: 15; D gene: TRBD1; J gene: TRBJ1-1; CDR3 DNA: TGCGCCAGCAGCACACAGGGGGCGCGGAACACTGAAGCTTTCTTT; CDR3 protein: CASSTQGARNTEAFF
V gene: TRBV12-3/TRBV12-4; clone size: many; CDR3 length: 15; D gene: TRBD1; J gene: TRBJ2-2; CDR3 DNA: TGTGCCAGCAGAGCAGACAGGGAGTACACCGGGGAGCTGTTTTTT; CDR3 protein: CASRADREYTGELFF
V gene: TRBV28; clone size: many; CDR3 length: 14; D gene: .; J gene: TRBJ1-4; CDR3 DNA: TGTGCCAGCAGCCTGGGACATCAGAATGAAAAACTGTTTTTT; CDR3 protein: CASSLGHQNEKLFF
V gene: TRBV5-1; clone size: many; CDR3 length: 14; D gene: .; J gene: TRBJ2-7; CDR3 DNA: TGCGCCAGCAGCCTTTGGGACTCCCACTACGAGCAGTACTTC; CDR3 protein: CASSLWDSHYEQYF
V gene: TRBV29-1; clone size: few; CDR3 length: 14; D gene: .; J gene: TRBJ2-5; CDR3 DNA: TGCAGCGTTGTGGTTCGCCGACATGGGGAGACCCAGTACTTC; CDR3 protein: CSVVVRRHGETQYF
V gene: TRBV5-1; clone size: many; CDR3 length: 17; D gene: .; J gene: TRBJ2-1; CDR3 DNA: TGCGCCAGCAGCTTGGCCTACACTAGTCCCAGCTACAATGAGCAGTTCTTC; CDR3 protein: CASSLAYTSPSYNEQFF
V gene: TRBV12-3/TRBV12-4; clone size: many; CDR3 length: 17; D gene: TRBD1; J gene: TRBJ2-7; CDR3 DNA: TGTGCCAGCAGTTTAGTGGGACAGGGGGCGGTAGCCTACGAGCAGTACTTC; CDR3 protein: CASSLVGQGAVAYEQYF
V gene: TRBV29-1; clone size: .; CDR3 length: 14; D gene: .; J gene: TRBJ2-3; CDR3 DNA: TGCAGCGTTGAGAAAGGGGGGGCCGGAGATACGCAGTATTTT; CDR3 protein: CSVEKGGAGDTQYF
V gene: TRBV7-9; clone size: .; CDR3 length: 14; D gene: TRBD2; J gene: TRBJ2-3; CDR3 DNA: TGTGCCAGCAGCTTAGGTACGGGAGGAGATACGCAGTATTTT; CDR3 protein: CASSLGTGGDTQYF
V gene: TRBV18; clone size: few; CDR3 length: 14; D gene: TRBD2; J gene: TRBJ2-1; CDR3 DNA: TGTGCCAGCTCACCCTCTAGCGGGAGTCACGGCCTGTTCTTC; CDR3 protein: CASSPSSGSHGLFF
V gene: TRBV9; clone size: .; CDR3 length: 15; D gene: .; J gene: TRBJ2-3; CDR3 DNA: TGTGCCAGCAGCGTAGCCCACTTAGACCCAGATACGCAGTATTTT; CDR3 protein: CASSVAHLDPDTQYF
V gene: TRBV2; clone size: many; CDR3 length: 13; D gene: .; J gene: TRBJ2-3; CDR3 DNA: TGTGCCAGCAGTGAAGGGGAAACTTATACGCAGTATTTT; CDR3 protein: CASSEGETYTQYF
V gene: TRBV20-1; clone size: many; CDR3 length: 18; D gene: TRBD2; J gene: TRBJ2-7; CDR3 DNA: TGCAGTGCTAGACGGACTAGCGGGACCCCGAGGATAACCTACGAGCAGTACTTC; CDR3 protein: CSARRTSGTPRITYEQYF
V gene: TRBV28; clone size: many; CDR3 length: 15; D gene: .; J gene: TRBJ2-7; CDR3 DNA: TGTGCCAGCAAAATCGGGACTTCCGAACTATACGAGCAGTACTTC; CDR3 protein: CASKIGTSELYEQYF
V gene: TRBV28; clone size: many; CDR3 length: 14; D gene: .; J gene: TRBJ1-1; CDR3 DNA: TGTGCCAGCACCCTGAGGGCGTTGAACACTGAAGCTTTCTTT; CDR3 protein: CASTLRALNTEAFF
V gene: TRBV7-2; clone size: many; CDR3 length: 14; D gene: .; J gene: TRBJ1-5; CDR3 DNA: TGTGCCAGCAGCTTCCGGACAGCCGGTCAGCCCCAGCATTTT; CDR3 protein: CASSFRTAGQPQHF
V gene: TRBV20-1; clone size: few; CDR3 length: 14; D gene: TRBD2; J gene: TRBJ2-7; CDR3 DNA: TGCAGTGCTAGGGAAGGGACTACGGGTTACGAGCAGTACTTC; CDR3 protein: CSAREGTTGYEQYF
V gene: TRBV28; clone size: many; CDR3 length: 14; D gene: TRBD2; J gene: TRBJ2-1; CDR3 DNA: TGTGCCAGCAGTCGGCCTAGCGGGAGGGCCTCGGGGTTCTTC; CDR3 protein: CASSRPSGRASGFF
V gene: TRBV27; clone size: many; CDR3 length: 13; D gene: TRBD1; J gene: TRBJ1-2; CDR3 DNA: TGTGCCAGCAGTCCGACAGGGGCCTATGGCTACACCTTC; CDR3 protein: CASSPTGAYGYTF